This entry describes one TCR beta chain. As yet, its antigen is unknown. Across several immunoSEQ plates, the genomic DNA of each subset was split evenly. The assay was immunoSEQ multiplex PCR, and TCRdb's table has in-frame clones only and misses some. Of more than 1,200,000 clones in the sample, around 98.5% were seen once. This specimen belongs to a study of shared clonotypes between healthy human individuals. Study outcomes and limitations: Sampling used blood alone; tissue repertoires probably differ.

This CDR3 is built from 15 residues. Germline values: CDR1 LNHNV, CDR2 YYDKDF (reference sequence). V lost 5 bases and J 7 bases, leaving 18 bases between the germline ends. Material for sequencing was naive CD4+ T cells sorted from blood. Subset: CD45RA+ positively selected. The receptor comes from a young man in good health. V and J are TRBV15 and TRBJ1-5, with unresolved D. CDR3 DNA sequence: TGTGCCACCAGCCTTAGGACCGTTGCCGCCCAGCCCCAGCATTTT. Its translation is CATSLRTVAAQPQHF.